The 26 T cell receptor beta chains presented below share a single source sample, sequenced in a study of response to subunit inactivated influenza vaccine. Each CDR3 protein gets one entry after TCRdb re-called the RT-PCR reads with MiXCR. The profile shows roughly 570,000 distinct CDR3 sequences, 11% to 15% of them singletons. The material was PBMCs from blood, obtained 11 to 12 days after vaccination. The receptor set was obtained from a middle-aged man who received an inactivated influenza vaccine.

This clonotype was detected many times. V is TRBV10-2 and J is TRBJ2-2, with D possibly TRBD1 on 6 matching bases. V lost 6 bases to trimming and J lost 4 bases, with 15 bases between them. The CDR3 totals 15 residues. Germline assignment: CDR1 WSHSY and CDR2 SAAADI. CDR3 bases: TGCGCCAGCAGGGCGACAGGTTCTATCACCGGGGAGCTGTTTTTT. Its protein is CASRATGSITGELFF.

This clonotype was seen ten or more times. The chain has TRBV29-1 and TRBJ2-7, with TRBD1 matching over 7 bases. Germline-derived CDR1 and CDR2 are SQVTM and ANQGSEA. The CDR3 consists of 13 residues. The junction had 11 bases not matched to a gene; V was cut back by 6 bases and J by 6 bases. DNA of the CDR3: TGCAGCGTAACCGGGACAGTAACTAGCGAGCAGTACTTC. It yields the protein CSVTGTVTSEQYF.

This clonotype turned up a few times. The chain joins TRBV29-1 to TRBJ1-5; weak D call: TRBD1 (5 bases). Germline values: CDR1 SQVTM, CDR2 ANQGSEA. This CDR3 contains 13 residues. The V gene lost 6 bases and the J gene lost 2 bases, with 11 bases spanning the gap. The CDR3, as DNA: TGCAGCGTGGGAGACAGTCGCAATCAGCCCCAGCATTTT. It is translated as CSVGDSRNQPQHF.

V and J are TRBV5-1 and TRBJ2-1; 7 positions match TRBD1. CDR1 SGHRS and CDR2 YFSETQ come from the germline V gene. This CDR3 region has 16 residues. V shed 4 bases and J 8 bases; nucleotides not matched to a gene: 15. The CDR3, as DNA: TGCGCCAGCAGCATGACTAACAGGGGCCCTGGTTATGAGCAGTTCTTC. Protein: CASSMTNRGPGYEQFF.

This clonotype has just a few counts. The chain is built from TRBV20-1 and TRBJ2-5; D is ambiguous. Germline values: CDR1 DFQATT, CDR2 SNEGSKA (reference sequence). Trimming pared 6 bases from V and 4 bases from J, leaving 21 bases between. The CDR3 is made up of 15 amino acids. The CDR3 loop is CSALGVARSPETQYF. As DNA, the CDR3 is TGCAGTGCCCTAGGTGTCGCGAGGTCCCCAGAGACCCAGTACTTC.

The rearrangement links TRBV21-1 to TRBJ2-7; the D segment call TRBD1 is taken from the table without a DNA check. TRBV21-1 is termed a pseudogene. This CDR3 region has 16 residues. The CDR3 nucleotides read TGTGCCAGCAGCCTAGGATTGACAGGCTTATCCTACGAGCAGTACTTC. It translates to CASSLGLTGLSYEQYF.

This clonotype has a handful of counts. The chain employs TRBV20-1 and TRBJ2-5; perhaps TRBD1 as D (5 bases). Germline CDR1 and CDR2: DFQATT and SNEGSKA (reference sequence). The ends were cut back, 0 bases at V and 2 bases at J, with 13 bases in the middle. The CDR3 has 15 residues. The CDR3 is CSARDLAGPQETQYF. Here the CDR3 DNA reads TGCAGTGCTAGAGATTTGGCAGGGCCTCAAGAGACCCAGTACTTC.

The sample holds a few counts of this clonotype. This chain connects TRBV5-1 to TRBJ2-1, with 8 bases lining up with TRBD2. After removal of 4 bases from V and 4 bases from J, the junction contained 10 bases not matched to a gene. Germline V gene data show CDR1 as SGHRS and CDR2 as YFSETQ. This CDR3 spans 16 amino acids. Here the CDR3 reads CASSPGGSGAYNEQFF. CDR3 DNA: TGCGCCAGCAGCCCGGGGGGTAGCGGGGCATACAATGAGCAGTTCTTC.

This clonotype turned up a few times. The rearrangement joins TRBV2 to TRBJ2-2; D remains ambiguous. This CDR3 is 12 amino acids long. The ends were cut back, 3 bases at V and 6 bases at J, with 5 bases in the middle. The V gene's germline CDR1 is SNHLY and CDR2 FYNNEI. The CDR3 reads CASSDHPGELFF. The CDR3 DNA reads TGTGCCAGCAGTGACCACCCCGGGGAGCTGTTTTTT. Using reference TRBV2 and TRBJ2-2 for the parts outside the CDR3, the full variable domain is EPEVTQTPSHQVTQMGQEVILRCVPISNHLYFYWYRQILGQKVEFLVSFYNNEISEKSEIFDDQFSVERPDGSNFTLKIRSTKLEDSAMYFCASSDHPGELFFGEGSRLTVL.

The chain couples TRBV12-3 or TRBV12-4 to TRBJ1-2; D may be TRBD1 (6 bases). This CDR3 is built from 14 residues. Deletions cut 6 bases from V and 4 bases from J, with 15 bases between. CDR3 loop: CASREGGLGYGYTF. The CDR3 DNA reads as TGTGCCAGCAGGGAGGGGGGTCTTGGCTATGGCTACACCTTC.

This clonotype was seen a handful of times. V is TRBV7-6 and J is TRBJ2-1, with a tentative D call TRBD2 (6 bases). This CDR3 is built from 15 residues. Germline V gene data show CDR1 as SGHVS and CDR2 as FNYEAQ. The V gene lost 3 bases and the J gene lost 6 bases, with 15 bases spanning the gap. This CDR3 reads CASSFSFGGGNEQFF. CDR3 in DNA: TGTGCCAGCAGCTTCTCTTTCGGGGGAGGCAATGAGCAGTTCTTC.

The table lists this clonotype with many counts. This chain connects TRBV5-1 to TRBJ2-1; D tentatively fits TRBD1 or TRBD2 (6 bases each). This CDR3 spans 14 amino acids. The V gene's germline CDR1 is SGHRS and CDR2 YFSETQ. Trimming stripped 0 bases from V and 6 bases from J, with 10 bases between. The CDR3 spells CASSLAGGSNEQFF. The CDR3 DNA reads as TGCGCCAGCAGCTTGGCCGGGGGCAGCAATGAGCAGTTCTTC.

This clonotype was seen a handful of times. V gene TRBV7-8 combines with J gene TRBJ1-1; D gene uncertain. Trimming pared 7 bases from V and 3 bases from J, leaving 9 bases between. CDR1 is SGHVS, CDR2 FQNEAQ, per germline. CDR3 length equals 12 residues. The CDR3 here is CASNKGDTEAFF. The DNA of the CDR3 is TGTGCCAGCAATAAGGGCGACACTGAAGCTTTCTTT.

This clonotype was detected only a few times. The chain employs TRBV3-1 and TRBJ1-2; D unclear. Trimming took off 4 bases at V and 2 bases at J, with 8 bases between the two ends. This CDR3 spans 13 amino acids. Germline assignment: CDR1 LGHDT and CDR2 YNNKEL (reference sequence). The chain's CDR3 is CASSLGLNYGYTF. As DNA, the CDR3 is TGTGCCAGCAGCCTGGGCCTCAACTATGGCTACACCTTC. The full variable domain, rest sourced from reference TRBV3-1 and TRBJ1-2, is DTAVSQTPKYLVTQMGNDKSIKCEQNLGHDTMYWYKQDSKKFLKIMFSYNNKELIINETVPNRFSPKSPDKAHLNLHINSLELGDSAVYFCASSLGLNYGYTFGSGTRLTVV.

This chain joins TRBV12-3 or TRBV12-4 and TRBJ2-3; 9 nucleotides match TRBD2. With 5 bases clipped from V and 6 bases from J, the junction kept 15 bases outside the gene matches. CDR3 length: 17 residues. CDR3 nucleotides: TGTGCCAGCAGTCCCGTAGCGGGGGCCGCTCCCCGGGATACGCAGTATTTT. Its translation: CASSPVAGAAPRDTQYF.

V is TRBV5-1 and J is TRBJ2-2, with a tentative D call TRBD1 (6 bases). The CDR3 is 14 amino acids. Germline assignment: CDR1 SGHRS and CDR2 YFSETQ. Deletions cut 4 bases from V and 1 base from J, with 8 bases between. This CDR3 is CASSIQGNTGELFF. CDR3 coding DNA: TGCGCCAGCAGCATACAGGGGAACACCGGGGAGCTGTTTTTT.

This clonotype was counted at least ten times. The chain uses TRBV12-3 or TRBV12-4 and TRBJ1-1; maybe TRBD1 (6 bases). V was shortened by 6 bases and J by 1 base, with 12 bases between the two germline ends. The CDR3 has 14 amino acids. The CDR3 protein is CASRVTGWNTEAFF. CDR3 nucleotides: TGTGCCAGCAGGGTAACAGGGTGGAACACTGAAGCTTTCTTT.

The CDR3 loop is CASSSGTSPYNEQFF. The CDR3 DNA follows: TGTGCCAGCAGCTCCGGGACTAGCCCCTACAATGAGCAGTTCTTC. This chain uses TRBV5-8 with TRBJ2-1, with TRBD2 identical over 9 bases. This CDR3 is 15 amino acids long. After removal of 3 bases from V and 2 bases from J, the junction contained 3 bases not matched to a gene. Germline V gene lookup returns CDR1 SGHTS and CDR2 YDEGEE.

This clonotype has just a few counts. The chain is built from TRBV7-9 and TRBJ2-7; weak D call: TRBD1 (5 bases). The CDR3 runs to 13 residues. The V end was cut by 3 bases, the J end by 3 bases, with 9 bases between. Germline values: CDR1 SEHNR, CDR2 FQNEAQ (reference sequence). The CDR3 DNA sequence: TGTGCCAGCAGCTTGGACAACTTCTACGAGCAGTACTTC. Residues: CASSLDNFYEQYF.

The CDR3 bases are TGCAGTGCTAGAGATCAGGACAGGGGAAGCACTGAAGCTTTCTTT. The encoded protein is CSARDQDRGSTEAFF. The V and J genes are TRBV20-1 and TRBJ1-1; 9 bases map to TRBD1. V was pared by 0 bases and J by 4 bases, with 6 bases of the junction left unmatched. The CDR3 loop spans 15 amino acids. Germline V lookup: CDR1 DFQATT, CDR2 SNEGSKA (reference sequence).

The table lists this clonotype with a few counts. The CDR3 DNA is TGTGCCAGCAGCTTGGACAGGACCGGGGGTGAGCAGTTCTTC. The encoded protein is CASSLDRTGGEQFF. The chain combines TRBV5-6 with TRBJ2-1, with D tentatively TRBD2 (6 bases). V lost 0 bases, J lost 9 bases, and 13 bases lay in between. Germline V gives CDR1 SGHDT, CDR2 YYEEEE. This CDR3 region has 14 residues.

The sample holds many counts of this clonotype. The V and J genes are TRBV4-2 and TRBJ2-7; tentatively, D is TRBD2 (6 bases). V was cut by 1 base and J by 1 base, with 8 bases left in between. Germline CDR1 and CDR2: LGHNA and YNFKEQ. The length of the CDR3 is 14 residues. CDR3 DNA sequence: TGTGCCAGCAGCCAAGTCGGGGGATCCTACGAGCAGTACTTC. Protein: CASSQVGGSYEQYF.

The rearrangement links TRBV28 to TRBJ2-5, with 8 bases lining up with TRBD2. Germline CDR1 and CDR2: MDHEN and SYDVKM. V lost 8 bases and J lost 3; bases outside the gene matches: 8. The CDR3 consists of 14 residues. The CDR3 loop is CASQPGGREETQYF. Here the CDR3 DNA reads TGTGCCAGCCAACCGGGAGGGAGGGAAGAGACCCAGTACTTC.

The CDR3 DNA reads as TGCAGTGCCCAAACGGGGGGGGCCAAAGAGACCCAGTACTTC. Its protein product is CSAQTGGAKETQYF. The V and J genes are TRBV20-1 and TRBJ2-5; TRBD2 agrees at 8 bases. CDR1 DFQATT and CDR2 SNEGSKA come from the germline V gene (reference sequence). This CDR3 spans 14 amino acids. V lost 6 bases, J lost 3 bases, and 9 bases stayed unmatched.

V gene TRBV7-2 combines with J gene TRBJ2-7; D uncertain. V was clipped by 3 bases and J by 0 bases, with 12 bases between them. The germline V gene encodes CDR1 SGHTA and CDR2 FQGNSA. This CDR3 has 15 amino acids. DNA of the CDR3: TGTGCCAGCAGCTTCGGACGTATCAGCTCCTACGAGCAGTACTTC. This translates into CASSFGRISSYEQYF.

The chain links TRBV12-3 or TRBV12-4 to TRBJ2-1; maybe TRBD1 (5 bases). This CDR3 region has 14 residues. V was pared by 6 bases and J by 7 bases, with 16 bases between. This CDR3 is CASRPGSESNEQFF. The CDR3 nucleotides read TGTGCCAGCAGGCCAGGGTCTGAGAGTAATGAGCAGTTCTTC.